The present entry profiles one T cell receptor (beta chain) with its context. This sample is drawn from a study of T cell changes during pregnancy in multiple sclerosis. The CDR3 loop spans 17 amino acids. Sequenced by immunoSEQ multiplex PCR; TCRdb stores in-frame clones only, minus some. The table includes around 70,000 clones, 92% detected once. The sequencing used peripheral blood, collected in the first trimester of pregnancy. V gene TRBV12-2 combines with J gene TRBJ2-7; the D segment call TRBD2 is taken from the table without a DNA check. TRBV12-2 counts as a pseudogene. The source is a female donor in good health, enrolled as a control in a pregnancy study. CDR3 sequence (DNA): TGTGCAAGTCGCTTGAGGGTAGCGGGTCCCAGCTCCTACGAGCAGTACTTC. It encodes CASRLRVAGPSSYEQYF.